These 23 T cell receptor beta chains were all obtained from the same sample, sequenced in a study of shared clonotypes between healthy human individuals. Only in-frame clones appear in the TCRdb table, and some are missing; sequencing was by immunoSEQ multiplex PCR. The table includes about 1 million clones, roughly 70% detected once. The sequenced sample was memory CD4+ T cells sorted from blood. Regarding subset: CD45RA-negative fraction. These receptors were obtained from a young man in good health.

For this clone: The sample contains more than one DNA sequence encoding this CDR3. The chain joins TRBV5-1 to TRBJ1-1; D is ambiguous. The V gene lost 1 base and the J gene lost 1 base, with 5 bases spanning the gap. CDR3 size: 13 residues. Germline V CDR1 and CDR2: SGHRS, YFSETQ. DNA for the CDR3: TGCGCCAGCAGCTTGCGGGCGAACACTGAAGCTTTCTTT. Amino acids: CASSLRANTEAFF.

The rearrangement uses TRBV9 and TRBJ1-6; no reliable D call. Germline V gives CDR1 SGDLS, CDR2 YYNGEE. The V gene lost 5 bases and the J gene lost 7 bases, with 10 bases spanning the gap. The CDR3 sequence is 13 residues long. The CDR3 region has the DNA TGTGCCAGCAGTACCTCGGGAAATTCACCCCTCCACTTT. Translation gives CASSTSGNSPLHF.

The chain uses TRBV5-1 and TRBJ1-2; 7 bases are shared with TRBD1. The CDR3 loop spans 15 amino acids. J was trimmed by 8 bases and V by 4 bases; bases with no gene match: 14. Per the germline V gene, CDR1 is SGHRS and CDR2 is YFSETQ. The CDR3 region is CASSPVRGRFEGYTF. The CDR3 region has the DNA TGCGCCAGCAGCCCCGTAAGGGGGCGCTTCGAGGGCTACACCTTC.

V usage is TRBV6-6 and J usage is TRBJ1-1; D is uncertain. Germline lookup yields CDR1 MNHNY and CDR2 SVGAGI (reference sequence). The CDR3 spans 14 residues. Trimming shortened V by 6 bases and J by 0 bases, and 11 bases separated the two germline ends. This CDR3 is CASSSGGVNTEAFF. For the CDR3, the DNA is TGTGCCAGCAGCTCGGGCGGTGTGAACACTGAAGCTTTCTTT.

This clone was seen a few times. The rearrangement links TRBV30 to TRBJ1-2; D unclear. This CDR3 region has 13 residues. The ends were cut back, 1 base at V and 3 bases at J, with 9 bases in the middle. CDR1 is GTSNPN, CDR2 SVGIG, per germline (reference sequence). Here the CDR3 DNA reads TGTGCCTGGAGTGCCGAGGATTACTATGGCTACACCTTC. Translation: CAWSAEDYYGYTF.

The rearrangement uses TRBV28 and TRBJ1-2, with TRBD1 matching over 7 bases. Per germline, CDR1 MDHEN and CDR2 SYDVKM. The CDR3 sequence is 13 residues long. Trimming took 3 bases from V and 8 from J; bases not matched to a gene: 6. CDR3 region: CASSFPRGVGYTF. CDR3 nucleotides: TGTGCCAGCAGTTTCCCCAGGGGGGTAGGCTACACCTTC.

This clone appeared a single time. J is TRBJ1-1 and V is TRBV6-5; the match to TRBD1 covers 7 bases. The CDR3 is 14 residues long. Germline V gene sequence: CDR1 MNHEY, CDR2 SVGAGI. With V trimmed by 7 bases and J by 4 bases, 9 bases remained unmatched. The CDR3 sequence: CASIIFQGVTEAFF. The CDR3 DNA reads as TGTGCCAGCATCATATTCCAGGGGGTCACTGAAGCTTTCTTT.

In DNA, the CDR3 is TGTGCCATCAGTCCCGGGTCTGCGGGGGCCTCCTACGAGCAGTACTTC. As protein: CAISPGSAGASYEQYF. The chain employs TRBV10-3 and TRBJ2-7, with D perhaps matching TRBD2 (7 bases). Germline V gene lookup returns CDR1 ENHRY and CDR2 SYGVKD. V lost 5 bases and J lost 0, with 17 bases in between. The CDR3 has 16 amino acids.

The CDR3 bases are TGTGCCAGCAGTGGGGGACAGGCAGAAACCAACTATGGCTACACCTTC. Translation: CASSGGQAETNYGYTF. V usage is TRBV25-1 and J usage is TRBJ1-2, with 8 positions matching TRBD1. With V trimmed by 4 bases and J by 2 bases, 9 bases remained unmatched. Germline-derived CDR1 and CDR2 are MGHDK and SYGVNS. This CDR3 region has 16 residues.

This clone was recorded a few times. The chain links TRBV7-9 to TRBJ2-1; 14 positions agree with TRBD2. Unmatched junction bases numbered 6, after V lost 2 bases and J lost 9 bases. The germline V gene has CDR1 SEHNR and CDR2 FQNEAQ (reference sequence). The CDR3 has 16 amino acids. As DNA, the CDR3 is TGTGCCAGCAGCTTACAGGGACTAGCGGGAGCGAGTGAGCAGTTCTTC. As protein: CASSLQGLAGASEQFF.

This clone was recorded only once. CDR3 amino acids: CASRIGGGYTF. In DNA form, the CDR3 reads TGTGCCAGCAGGATCGGGGGAGGCTACACCTTC. This rearrangement joins TRBV28 to TRBJ1-2, with TRBD1 as a possible D gene (5 bases). The CDR3 length is 11 residues. CDR1 MDHEN and CDR2 SYDVKM come from the germline V gene. The ends were cut back, 6 bases at V and 8 bases at J, with 10 bases in the middle.

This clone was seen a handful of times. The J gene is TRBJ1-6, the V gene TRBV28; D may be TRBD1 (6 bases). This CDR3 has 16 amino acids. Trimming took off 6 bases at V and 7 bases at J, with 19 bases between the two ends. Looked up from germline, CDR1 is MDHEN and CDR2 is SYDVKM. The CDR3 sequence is CASSPPVQGRNSPLHF. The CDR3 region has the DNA TGTGCCAGCAGCCCACCGGTACAGGGCAGGAATTCACCCCTCCACTTT.

CDR3 in amino acids: CASSRSLAGTETDTQYF. The CDR3 DNA follows: TGTGCCAGCAGCCGAAGTCTAGCGGGGACGGAAACAGATACGCAGTATTTT. V is TRBV4-2 and J is TRBJ2-3, with TRBD2 matching over 9 bases. This CDR3 is built from 17 residues. V lost 4 bases, J lost 3 bases, and 11 bases stayed unmatched. Germline CDR1 LGHNA, CDR2 YNFKEQ.

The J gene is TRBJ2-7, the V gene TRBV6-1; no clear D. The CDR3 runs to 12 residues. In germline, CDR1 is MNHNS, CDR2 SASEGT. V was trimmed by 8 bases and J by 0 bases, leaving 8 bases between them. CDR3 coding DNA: TGTGCCAGCTGCGACAACTCCTACGAGCAGTACTTC. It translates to CASCDNSYEQYF.

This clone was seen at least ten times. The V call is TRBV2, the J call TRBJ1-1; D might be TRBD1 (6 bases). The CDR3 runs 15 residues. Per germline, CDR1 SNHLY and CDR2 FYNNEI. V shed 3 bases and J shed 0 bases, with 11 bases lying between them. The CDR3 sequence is CASSDRGLLNTEAFF. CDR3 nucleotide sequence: TGTGCCAGCAGTGACAGGGGACTACTGAACACTGAAGCTTTCTTT.

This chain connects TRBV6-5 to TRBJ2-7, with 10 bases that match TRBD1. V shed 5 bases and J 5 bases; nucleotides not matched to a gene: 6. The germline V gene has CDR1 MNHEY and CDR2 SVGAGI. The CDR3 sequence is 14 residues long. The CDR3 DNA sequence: TGTGCCAGCAGTCCGGGACAGGGGATCAACGAGCAGTACTTC. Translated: CASSPGQGINEQYF.

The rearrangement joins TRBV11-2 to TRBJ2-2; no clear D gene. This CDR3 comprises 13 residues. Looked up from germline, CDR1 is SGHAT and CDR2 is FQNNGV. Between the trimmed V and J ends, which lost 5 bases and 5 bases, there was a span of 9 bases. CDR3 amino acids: CASSRAQTGELFF. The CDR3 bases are TGTGCCAGCAGCCGGGCACAGACCGGGGAGCTGTTTTTT. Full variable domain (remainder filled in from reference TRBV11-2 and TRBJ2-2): EAGVAQSPRYKIIEKRQSVAFWCNPISGHATLYWYQQILGQGPKLLIQFQNNGVVDDSQLPKDRFSAERLKGVDSTLKIQPAKLEDSAVYLCASSRAQTGELFFGEGSRLTVL.

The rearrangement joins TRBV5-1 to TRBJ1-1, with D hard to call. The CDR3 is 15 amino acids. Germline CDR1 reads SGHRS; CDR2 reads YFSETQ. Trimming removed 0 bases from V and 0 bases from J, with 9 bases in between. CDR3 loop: CASSLEGSLNTEAFF. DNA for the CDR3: TGCGCCAGCAGCTTGGAGGGCAGTTTGAACACTGAAGCTTTCTTT.

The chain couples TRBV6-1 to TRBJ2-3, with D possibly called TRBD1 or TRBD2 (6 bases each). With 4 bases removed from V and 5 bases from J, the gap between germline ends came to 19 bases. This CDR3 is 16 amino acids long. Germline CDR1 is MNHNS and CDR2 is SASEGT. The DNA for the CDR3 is TGTGCCAGCAGTGCCCAACCCGGGGGCGGTGGAGATACGCAGTATTTT. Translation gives CASSAQPGGGGDTQYF.

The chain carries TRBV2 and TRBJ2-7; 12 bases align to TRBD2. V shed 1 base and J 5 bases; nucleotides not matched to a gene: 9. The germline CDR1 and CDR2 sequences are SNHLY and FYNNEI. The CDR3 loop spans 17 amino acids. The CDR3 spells CASSEVGTSGFRNEQYF. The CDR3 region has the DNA TGTGCCAGCAGTGAAGTTGGGACTAGCGGGTTTAGGAACGAGCAGTACTTC.

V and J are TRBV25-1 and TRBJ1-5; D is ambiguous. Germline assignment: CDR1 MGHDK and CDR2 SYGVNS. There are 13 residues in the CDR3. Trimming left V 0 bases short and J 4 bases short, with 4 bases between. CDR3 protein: CASSEYGNQPQHF. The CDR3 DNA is TGTGCCAGCAGTGAATACGGGAATCAGCCCCAGCATTTT.

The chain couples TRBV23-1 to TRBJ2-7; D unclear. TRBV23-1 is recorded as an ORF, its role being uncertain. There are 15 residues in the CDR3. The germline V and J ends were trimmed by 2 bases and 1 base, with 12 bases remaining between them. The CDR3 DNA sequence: TGCGCCAGCAGTCAAAAATCTCGCATTTCCTACGAGCAGTACTTC. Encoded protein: CASSQKSRISYEQYF.

The DNA for the CDR3 is TGTGCCAGCAGCCCCACAACAGGGGAGCAGTACTTC. Its translation is CASSPTTGEQYF. The chain uses TRBV4-2 and TRBJ2-7; D may be TRBD1 (6 bases). This CDR3 is built from 12 residues. Looked up from germline, CDR1 is LGHNA and CDR2 is YNFKEQ. V lost 4 bases to trimming and J lost 7 bases, with 11 bases between them.